This is a list of T cell receptor beta chains from one sample in a study of CD8+CD57+ T cells in acquired aplastic anemia. Via MiXCR, TCRdb re-called the reads, giving one row per CDR3 protein. Among under 350,000 distinct CDR3 sequences listed, roughly three fifths were seen once. Sequenced material: sorted CD4+, CD8+, or CD8+CD57+ T cells (not recorded which) from PBMCs. Source of these receptors: a human donor with severe aplastic anemia or a healthy control (not recorded which). Both conserved end residues are part of each CDR3. The order of the fields is CDR3 protein, CDR3 DNA, J gene, D gene, V gene, clone size. A D gene is named only where the DNA matches it firmly. Where a row states a size, it is once, few, many or the class of an expanded clone; other rows omit it.

CDR3: CASSLKPGTEAFF
DNA: TGTGCCAGCAGCTTAAAACCGGGAACTGAAGCTTTCTTT
J: TRBJ1-1
D: -
V: TRBV7-3
size: -

CDR3: CASSQWLQPQHF
DNA: TGTGCCAGCAGCCAATGGCTTCAGCCCCAGCATTTT
J: TRBJ1-5
D: -
V: TRBV16
size: many

CDR3: CASRRGTSGSYEQYF
DNA: TGTGCCAGCAGGAGAGGGACTAGCGGGAGCTACGAGCAGTACTTC
J: TRBJ2-7
D: TRBD2
V: TRBV12-3/TRBV12-4
size: -

CDR3: CASSQDSREAQYF
DNA: TGTGCCAGCAGCCAGGACAGTCGGGAGGCCCAGTACTTC
J: TRBJ2-5
D: -
V: TRBV7-2
size: -

CDR3: CASSLPGGNGGELFF
DNA: TGTGCCAGCAGCTTACCAGGGGGCAATGGCGGGGAGCTGTTTTTT
J: TRBJ2-2
D: TRBD1
V: TRBV7-8
size: -

CDR3: CASREQGSGNTIYF
DNA: TGCGCCAGCAGAGAGCAGGGGTCAGGAAACACCATATATTTT
J: TRBJ1-3
D: -
V: TRBV10-2
size: -

CDR3: CAISESERGFAYGYTF
DNA: TGTGCCATCAGTGAGTCGGAGAGGGGGTTCGCGTATGGCTACACCTTC
J: TRBJ1-2
D: -
V: TRBV6-5
size: -

CDR3: CATSRDRNWGLSSFF
DNA: TGTGCCACCAGCAGAGATAGGAATTGGGGGCTCAGTTCTTTCTTT
J: TRBJ1-1
D: -
V: TRBV15
size: -

CDR3: CASSPSQVRNTEAFF
DNA: TGCGCCAGCAGCCCTTCACAGGTTCGGAACACTGAAGCTTTCTTT
J: TRBJ1-1
D: -
V: TRBV5-1
size: -

CDR3: CATSDNTRAYGYTF
DNA: TGTGCCACCAGTGATAACACTAGGGCCTATGGCTACACCTTC
J: TRBJ1-2
D: -
V: TRBV24-1
size: -

CDR3: CVSTRSQSGQPQHF
DNA: TGTGTCAGTACGAGGTCCCAGAGCGGCCAGCCCCAGCATTTT
J: TRBJ1-5
D: -
V: TRBV19
size: many

CDR3: CTTQGGTDTQYF
DNA: TGCACCACACAGGGAGGGACAGATACGCAGTATTTT
J: TRBJ2-3
D: -
V: TRBV20-1
size: -

CDR3: CASKSNTEAFF
DNA: TGTGCCAGCAAATCGAACACTGAAGCTTTCTTT
J: TRBJ1-1
D: -
V: TRBV7-9
size: -

CDR3: CASSLGLAVDTQYF
DNA: TGCGCCAGCAGCTTGGGGCTAGCAGTAGATACGCAGTATTTT
J: TRBJ2-3
D: -
V: TRBV5-1
size: many

CDR3: CSASRGTSGDEQFF
DNA: TGCAGTGCTAGTCGGGGGACTAGCGGGGATGAGCAGTTCTTC
J: TRBJ2-1
D: TRBD2
V: TRBV20-1
size: -

CDR3: CTSRRGALNTEAFF
DNA: TGTACCAGCCGCAGGGGGGCGTTGAACACTGAAGCTTTCTTT
J: TRBJ1-1
D: TRBD1
V: TRBV12-3/TRBV12-4
size: -

CDR3: CASSVDTNSGNTIYF
DNA: TGTGCCAGCAGCGTCGACACCAACTCTGGAAACACCATATATTTT
J: TRBJ1-3
D: -
V: TRBV9
size: many

CDR3: CASRDRGPVSNQPQHF
DNA: TGTGCCAGCAGGGACAGGGGGCCGGTCAGCAATCAGCCCCAGCATTTT
J: TRBJ1-5
D: TRBD1
V: TRBV2
size: -

CDR3: CASRGRVWGRGNETQYF
DNA: TGTGCCAGCAGGGGACGCGTGTGGGGGCGAGGGAATGAGACCCAGTACTTC
J: TRBJ2-5
D: -
V: TRBV12-3/TRBV12-4
size: -

CDR3: CASSLAAHRLDTEAFF
DNA: TGTGCCAGCAGCTTGGCTGCACACAGGTTGGACACTGAAGCTTTCTTT
J: TRBJ1-1
D: -
V: TRBV7-2
size: -

CDR3: CATPGGGLNTEAFF
DNA: TGTGCCACCCCCGGGGGCGGGCTGAACACTGAAGCTTTCTTT
J: TRBJ1-1
D: -
V: TRBV2
size: -

CDR3: CASSEPDPYGYTF
DNA: TGTGCCAGCAGTGAGCCAGACCCTTATGGCTACACCTTC
J: TRBJ1-2
D: -
V: TRBV6-4
size: many

CDR3: CSARNSGRPNTEAFF
DNA: TGCAGTGCGAGAAACAGCGGAAGACCGAACACTGAAGCTTTCTTT
J: TRBJ1-1
D: -
V: TRBV20-1
size: few

CDR3: CASSLAGQGISRAFF
DNA: TGTGCCAGCAGTTTAGCGGGACAGGGGATCTCCCGGGCTTTCTTT
J: TRBJ1-1
D: TRBD1
V: TRBV28
size: few

CDR3: CASSRTGADHYGYTF
DNA: TGTGCCAGCAGCCGGACAGGGGCGGATCACTATGGCTACACCTTC
J: TRBJ1-2
D: TRBD1
V: TRBV7-9
size: once

CDR3: CSAQQDSNQPQHF
DNA: TGCAGTGCCCAACAGGATAGCAATCAGCCCCAGCATTTT
J: TRBJ1-5
D: -
V: TRBV20-1
size: -

CDR3: CASSFSGFWAFF
DNA: TGTGCCAGCAGCTTTTCGGGCTTCTGGGCTTTCTTT
J: TRBJ1-1
D: -
V: TRBV5-6
size: many

CDR3: CASSFAGGAYEQYF
DNA: TGCGCCAGCAGCTTCGCCGGGGGGGCCTACGAGCAGTACTTC
J: TRBJ2-7
D: TRBD2
V: TRBV5-1
size: few

CDR3: CASKSRPGGSTGELFF
DNA: TGTGCCAGTAAGTCGCGGCCAGGAGGGAGCACCGGGGAGCTGTTTTTT
J: TRBJ2-2
D: -
V: TRBV19
size: -

CDR3: CASSLGTPTYNEQFF
DNA: TGTGCCAGCAGCTTAGGGACCCCTACCTACAATGAGCAGTTCTTC
J: TRBJ2-1
D: -
V: TRBV7-6
size: -

CDR3: CASSADLESEQYF
DNA: TGCGCCAGCAGCGCGGACCTAGAAAGCGAGCAGTACTTC
J: TRBJ2-7
D: -
V: TRBV7-9
size: -

CDR3: CSAWTESRGYTF
DNA: TGCAGTGCATGGACAGAGTCTAGGGGCTACACCTTC
J: TRBJ1-2
D: -
V: TRBV20-1
size: -

CDR3: CASRAGFDTEAFF
DNA: TGTGCCAGCCGAGCCGGGTTCGACACTGAAGCTTTCTTT
J: TRBJ1-1
D: -
V: TRBV6-4
size: many

CDR3: CASSIRDRRYEQYF
DNA: TGTGCCAGTAGTATCCGGGACAGACGCTACGAGCAGTACTTC
J: TRBJ2-7
D: TRBD1
V: TRBV19
size: few

CDR3: CATSRIQGTGELFF
DNA: TGTGCCACCAGCAGAATCCAGGGCACCGGGGAGCTGTTTTTT
J: TRBJ2-2
D: -
V: TRBV15
size: -

CDR3: CASSHNDRVVSEAFF
DNA: TGCGCCAGCAGCCACAACGACAGGGTGGTCTCTGAAGCTTTCTTT
J: TRBJ1-1
D: TRBD1
V: TRBV4-3
size: -

CDR3: CASSDRTLGELFF
DNA: TGTGCCAGCAGCGACCGGACACTCGGGGAGCTGTTTTTT
J: TRBJ2-2
D: -
V: TRBV9
size: -

CDR3: CASSIESNQPQHF
DNA: TGTGCCAGTAGTATTGAGAGCAATCAGCCCCAGCATTTT
J: TRBJ1-5
D: -
V: TRBV19
size: -

CDR3: CASSFTVSYEQYF
DNA: TGCGCCAGCAGCTTTACAGTTTCCTACGAGCAGTACTTC
J: TRBJ2-7
D: -
V: TRBV5-1
size: once

CDR3: CASSAGTSGTDEQFF
DNA: TGCGCCAGCAGTGCCGGGACTAGCGGGACCGATGAGCAGTTCTTC
J: TRBJ2-1
D: TRBD2
V: TRBV24-1
size: -

CDR3: CASSERNQGDQPQHF
DNA: TGCGCCAGCAGTGAGAGGAACCAGGGGGATCAGCCCCAGCATTTT
J: TRBJ1-5
D: TRBD1
V: TRBV10-2
size: -

CDR3: CASSLGQGFETEASF
DNA: TGCGCCAGCAGCTTGGGGCAGGGATTTGAGACTGAAGCTTCCTTT
J: TRBJ1-1
D: -
V: TRBV5-1
size: -

CDR3: CATSDSNTEAFF
DNA: TGTGCCACCTCGGACAGCAACACTGAAGCTTTCTTT
J: TRBJ1-1
D: -
V: TRBV25-1
size: -

CDR3: CASSLVGGLNTEAFF
DNA: TGTGCCAGCAGCTTAGTGGGTGGTCTGAACACTGAAGCTTTCTTT
J: TRBJ1-1
D: -
V: TRBV7-9
size: -